This T cell receptor (beta chain) was sequenced for a study of cytomegalovirus exposure and HLA in healthy donors (dated by TCRdb to 2016 to 2017). Broadly, across the study: An earlier analysis of approximately 640 of the donors reported 250 to 350 Gb of sequence data and roughly 100 million unique TCR beta sequences from 150 million to 200 million T cells. Roughly 300 gigabases of sequencing data and 75 million to 85 million unique TCR sequences made up an early release that covered around 640 HLA-typed donors. The genetic ancestry cluster associated with self-reported Caucasian donors included 81% of the 300 to 400 genotyped donors. The aim of the study was to test whether cataloging public T cell receptors could identify signatures of past pathogen exposure. Using immunosequencing, the study profiled T cell repertoires from 500 to 800 subjects and related those repertoires to cytomegalovirus serostatus. Besides the first cohort of 550 to 750 subjects, a separate validation cohort made up of over 100 different subjects was used. To predict cytomegalovirus infection status, the study combined high-throughput TCR immunosequencing, statistical association of individual TCRs with disease status, and machine learning. To study patterns of TCR occurrence, a later analysis re-analyzed previously published TCR beta repertoires from hundreds of donors and added high-resolution HLA genotyping. In the later analysis, no new phenotypic data were used to find candidate immune exposures; instead, reliance was placed on TCR beta sequences and their occurrence across donors. An earlier analysis of about 620 of the donors applied high-throughput TCR beta sequencing to assess whether each TCR beta V gene segment acted as functional or pseudogenic. Donor age, sex, ethnicity and CMV serostatus were collected together with the repertoire data. Genome-wide SNP genotypes for about 60% of the roughly 670 donors were used in a later genetic analysis, which treated that subset as a discovery cohort. Every discovery cohort repertoire had been produced on one sequencing platform. HLA typing included class I and class II loci at four-digit resolution. The number of typed donors differed by locus: roughly 629-630 for A, B, C, DRB1 and DQB1; approximately 540 for DQA1; some 590 for DPA1; and about 470 for DPB1. Because of strong linkage in the cohort, five DR-DQ haplotypes were treated as single units for association and clustering. On average, roughly 250,000 unique TCR beta nucleotide sequences were sequenced per donor among about 400 genotyped donors of the cohort, with 15% to 20% of those sequences being non-productive.

Comment on this clone: Its antigen is still unknown. Per-base qualities were not stored, and no clone one base away is much larger.

The library was obtained by the immunoSEQ multiplex PCR assay. For the multiplex PCR, a mixture combining 60 forward primers for TCR Vbeta segments and 13 reverse primers for TCR Jbeta segments was used. A multiplex PCR assay on genomic DNA amplified the CDR3 region of rearranged TCR beta genes. The Illumina HiSeq System was used to sequence the amplified TCR beta libraries as 87-base-pair reads. The paper's processing steps were these. A later analysis tallied roughly 80 million unique TCR beta chains across the 650 to 750 repertoires, and about 10 million of those chains were shared by two or more donors. Raw reads were error-corrected and collapsed into unique sequences with a nearest-neighbor algorithm that merged closely related sequences to remove PCR and sequencing errors. To assign V, D and J gene segments, CDR3 sequences were aligned to IMGT reference sequences. For a sequence to be retained, at least a six-nucleotide match to both a V gene segment and a J gene segment was required. Rearrangements were classified as productive when the CDR3 lacked stop codons and remained in frame with V and J, and all other rearrangements were classified as non-productive. Following IMGT convention, CDR3 was defined as the stretch from the second conserved V-encoded cysteine to the conserved J-encoded phenylalanine. The earlier analysis of roughly 590 of the donors excluded any sequence lacking an unambiguous match to a single V gene segment. An earlier analysis of a few hundred of the donors called V segments functional above 56.7% productive rearrangements and segregating when the between-donor standard deviation exceeded 5%. A statistical classification framework was developed to diagnose cytomegalovirus status using the catalog of TCR beta chain sequences. A later analysis assigned V and J genes by comparing TCR nucleotide sequences with IMGT/GENE-DB human TR gene sequences. In a later analysis, CDR3 sequences and most-parsimonious VDJ recombination scenarios were assigned using the TCRdist pipeline. A later analysis defined each TCR beta chain by its CDR3 amino acid sequence plus V-gene family, and excluded reads lacking a unique V-gene family. As a way to deal with suspected cross-contamination and a sequencing artifact, a later analysis dropped approximately 570 nucleotide sequences that were highly shared and had low generation probability. A later analysis calculated a clonal expansion index for each public chain from normalized within-repertoire ranks of inferred template counts. In a later analysis, generation probabilities were computed with a VDJ recombination model fitted to out-of-frame rearrangements, and the resulting probabilities were checked against IGoR. In a later analysis, hypergeometric tests were used to score TCR-TCR, TCR-HLA and TCR-CMV co-occurrence, with a repertoire-size bias correction applied to TCR pairs. In a later analysis, false discovery rates were estimated by permuting HLA or CMV assignments 20 times. In a later analysis, co-occurring TCRs were grouped using DBSCAN, and TCRdist sequence similarity was added for clustering within HLA-allele-positive subsets. For co-occurrence clustering, repertoires with fewer than 30,000 or more than 120,000 public chains were excluded, along with a handful of repertoires with anomalous nucleotide sharing. The immuneACCESS repertoire file appears here via TCRdb, limited to in-frame rearrangements. These files lack a portion of the clones; in checked studies, under half of the deficit traces to unresolved V genes, and the cause of the others is not known. That table gives V, J and clone size, and the DNA gave D and trimming. The table for this sample lists under 200,000 clones; 75% of them were counted only once. 2% to 3% of the sample belongs to the ten largest clones.

General study outcomes and caveats: In a later analysis, HLA-associated TCR beta chains were found to be more clonally expanded and to have lower generation probabilities than equally common non-associated chains. The study listed 164 TCR beta chains as associated with cytomegalovirus. It was suggested by the authors that the approach could potentially be generalized to other disease states and immunological phenotypes. In a later analysis, most CMV-associated TCR beta chains were found to appear HLA-restricted, with HLA associations seemingly driven largely by CMV exposure. In a later analysis, several top co-occurrence clusters were reported to appear linked to parvovirus B19, influenza, CMV and Epstein-Barr virus. Specific HLA alleles were associated with over 15,000 TCR beta sequences at a false discovery rate of 0.05 in a later analysis. The cohort was sequenced for TCR beta chains only, and without alpha or paired-chain data the features that could be detected were limited. A few of the identified cytomegalovirus-associated TCR beta chains were confirmed in vitro to be specific for cytomegalovirus antigens. Because HLA typing was missing for some donors at each locus, association tests included only the typed subset. Most TCR sequences were seen in very few donors, while some public TCRs were found in many individuals. According to a later analysis, TCR association rates differed among HLA loci, with DRB1 alleles showing the most associated TCRs and HLA-C alleles showing the fewest. The classifier was reported to diagnose cytomegalovirus status with high specificity and sensitivity in both the original and validation cohorts. Roughly uniform sequencing depth across donors was assumed in presence/absence analyses, although this assumption may not hold. A further reported finding was that TCR beta sequences accurately predicted the HLA-A and HLA-B alleles for most subjects in the first cohort. An earlier analysis of some 590 of the donors showed that most TCR beta V segments appeared in productive rearrangements either about 87% or about 30% of the time, which broadly matched IMGT annotations. V-gene and J-gene trimming of TCR beta chains was associated with a missense DCLRE1C variant in a later genetic analysis, and the association was replicated in an independent cohort. Linkage disequilibrium might explain the correlated functional status among segregating V segments, but an unknown experimental factor could not be ruled out. A group of highly shared sequence variants was considered likely to be a technical artifact of the sequencing pipeline. Because counts were too low, roughly 17 rarely observed V segments, including chromosome 9 orphons, were left out of the earlier analysis of some 640 of the donors. Some IMGT-functional V segments, including TRBV6-2 and TRBV6-3, could not be distinguished by the 87-base-pair reads and were therefore excluded. Immune exposure information for the cohort was limited to CMV serostatus. When HLA alleles, especially DR and DQ, strongly co-occurred, TCR associations were difficult to assign to individual alleles. In a later genetic analysis, fewer N-insertions in productive TCRs were reported among donors in an Asian-associated ancestry cluster than the approximately 670-donor mean.

The cohort consisted of 666 healthy bone marrow donors. All cohort members were sampled while nominally healthy, although unrecorded immune exposures were likely present. The donor was CMV seronegative and belonged to the group of around 400 seronegative cohort members. A peripheral blood sample was provided by each donor, and peripheral blood mononuclear cells were used for TCR beta sequencing. Genomic DNA extraction from the blood cell samples was performed with the Qiagen DNeasy Blood Extraction Kit. Looking up the germline V gene (reference sequence) yields CDR1 SEHNR and CDR2 FQNEAQ. Unmatched junction bases come to 13, with V trimmed by 10 bases and J by 6 bases. Inclusive of the bounding cysteine and phenylalanine, the CDR3 is 15 residues long. Only CDR3 DNA remains: 45 bases, in frame from the first base.

The rearrangement combines TRBV7-9 with TRBJ2-2; 8 junctional bases match TRBD2. The source of this sequence is a female donor in good health and CMV-seronegative. Sequences were obtained from PBMCs. Here is the DNA: TGTGCCATTCCCCCCTTAGCGGGATGGCCCGGGGAGCTGTTTTTT. This translates into CAIPPLAGWPGELFF.